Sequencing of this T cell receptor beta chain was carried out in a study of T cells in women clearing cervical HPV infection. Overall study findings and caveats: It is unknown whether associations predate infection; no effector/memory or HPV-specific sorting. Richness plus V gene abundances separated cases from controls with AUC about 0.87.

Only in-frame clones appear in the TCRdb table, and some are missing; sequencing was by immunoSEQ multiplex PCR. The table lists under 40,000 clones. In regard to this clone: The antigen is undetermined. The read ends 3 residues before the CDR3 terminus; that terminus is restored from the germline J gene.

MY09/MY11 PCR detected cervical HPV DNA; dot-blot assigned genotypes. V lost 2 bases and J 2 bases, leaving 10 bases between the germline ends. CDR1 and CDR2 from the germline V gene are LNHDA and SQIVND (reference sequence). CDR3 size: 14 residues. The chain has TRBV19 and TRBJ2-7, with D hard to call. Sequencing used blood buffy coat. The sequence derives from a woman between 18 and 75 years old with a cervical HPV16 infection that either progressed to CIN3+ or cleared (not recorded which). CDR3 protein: CASSISGLPYEQYF. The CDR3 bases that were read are TGTGCCAGTAGTATATCTGGGCTCCCCTACGAG.